The rows below give T cell receptor beta chains drawn from one sample of a study of Graves' ophthalmopathy and Graves' hyperthyroidism. A single record per CDR3 protein comes from TCRdb applying MiXCR to the multiplex PCR reads. The sample carries about half a million distinct CDR3 sequences, 13% to 15% recorded once. Sequencing was done on a sample of blood. Receptor source: a woman aged 25 to 39 with Graves' ophthalmopathy. Each CDR3 is given with its conserved first and last residue. The D gene is left open where the match is weak. Expanded clones are given a class, and other clones once, few, many or no size at all.

TRBJ1-5	-	TRBV10-3	-	13	TGTGCCACCGGACTTGACACCAATCAGCCCCAGCATTTT	CATGLDTNQPQHF
TRBJ1-2	many	TRBV27	-	13	TGTGCCAGCAGTTTAAAAAACGGCTATGGCTACACCTTC	CASSLKNGYGYTF
TRBJ1-2	many	TRBV12-3/TRBV12-4	TRBD1	12	TGTGCCAGCAAAGGGACAGGGAATGGCTACACCTTC	CASKGTGNGYTF
TRBJ2-2	many	TRBV7-3	TRBD2	14	TGTGCCAGCAGCTTCGGGGGGGCCACCGGGGAGCTGTTTTTT	CASSFGGATGELFF
TRBJ1-2	many	TRBV2	TRBD1	15	TGTGCCAGCAGCCTACGAGGGGGCGGAGGCTATGGCTACACCTTC	CASSLRGGGGYGYTF
TRBJ2-7	many	TRBV28	-	15	TGTGCCAGCAGTTTGGATCATGCGAGTTCCTACGAGCAGTACTTC	CASSLDHASSYEQYF
TRBJ2-7	many	TRBV5-1	-	16	TGCGCCAGCAGCTCCGGCCCGGCGAAACCCTCCTACGAGCAGTACTTC	CASSSGPAKPSYEQYF
TRBJ1-2	many	TRBV28	-	13	TGTGCCAGCAACGGACAGTCTAACTATGGCTACACCTTC	CASNGQSNYGYTF
TRBJ1-5	-	TRBV6-1	-	14	TGTGCCAGCAGCCCTACCTGGCCCAATCAGCCCCAGCATTTT	CASSPTWPNQPQHF
TRBJ1-5	-	TRBV20-1	-	13	TGCAGTGCTTCCGGGACAAGGGATAAAGCCCAGCATTTT	CSASGTRDKAQHF
TRBJ2-7	many	TRBV20-1	TRBD2	13	TGCAGTGCTAGCGGGAGGTATAGCTACGAGCAGTACTTC	CSASGRYSYEQYF
TRBJ2-5	many	TRBV28	TRBD1	12	TGTGCCAGCAGCGTAAGGGGACAGGGCAAGTACTTC	CASSVRGQGKYF
TRBJ1-5	-	TRBV14	-	18	TGTGCCAGCAGCCCCCCCGATGGGGGGGGTCGGAGCAATCAGCCCCAGCATTTT	CASSPPDGGGRSNQPQHF
TRBJ1-1	many	TRBV12-3/TRBV12-4	TRBD1	15	TGTGCCAGCAGTTCCCGGACAGGGAGAAACACTGAAGCTTTCTTT	CASSSRTGRNTEAFF
TRBJ2-7	-	TRBV18	-	13	TGTGCCAGCTCACCCGCGGGGGCGAGGGAGCAGTACTTC	CASSPAGAREQYF
TRBJ2-4	-	TRBV28	TRBD2	17	TGTGCCAGCAGTTTGACTAGCGGGAAAGTGGCCAAAAACATTAAGTACTTC	CASSLTSGKVAKNIKYF
TRBJ1-5	many	TRBV20-1	-	12	TGCAGTGCATCGTCGAGCAATCAGCCCCAGCATTTT	CSASSSNQPQHF
TRBJ1-1	many	TRBV7-9	-	14	TGTGCCAGCGTTAGTGGGACATTGAACACTGAAGCTTTCTTT	CASVSGTLNTEAFF
TRBJ1-2	many	TRBV4-1	-	15	TGCGCCAGCAGCCAAGAGGCAGGGTTACGTTATGGCTACACCTTC	CASSQEAGLRYGYTF
TRBJ1-5	many	TRBV7-9	-	15	TGTGCCAGCAGCCCACCGGGCCCCGTCAATCAGCCCCAGCATTTT	CASSPPGPVNQPQHF
TRBJ2-7	many	TRBV20-1	-	13	TGCAGTGCTAGAGTGGAAAACCGCTACGAGCAGTACTTC	CSARVENRYEQYF
TRBJ2-7	many	TRBV2	TRBD1	13	TGTGCCAGCAGCGGGGACAGGGGATACGAGCAGTACTTC	CASSGDRGYEQYF